Sequencing of this T cell receptor beta chain was carried out in a study of OX40 agonist ivuxolimab in advanced cancers. The wider study: Recorded diagnoses for dose-escalation patients were hepatocellular carcinoma, melanoma, renal cell or head and neck cancer. Whole-study results and caveats: Blood T cells, both CD4+ and CD8+, expanded clonally by week 6 at 0.1 to 3.0 mg/kg. The authors also found low normalized T-cell clonal expansion in some nonresponders.

Method: immunoSEQ multiplex PCR; TCRdb's copy keeps in-frame clones and lacks some. This sample has about 91,000 clones; about nine tenths occur once, and the top ten carry around 1.8%. This CDR3 contains 14 residues. Trimming shortened V by 0 bases and J by 4 bases, and 9 bases separated the two germline ends. The germline gives CDR1 KGHSH, CDR2 LQKENI. This clone has only one observation. The antigen is not known. The chain carries TRBV18 and TRBJ1-1; D not resolved. The sequences come from CD4+ or CD8+ T cells sorted from blood, collected in a trial of the OX40 agonist ivuxolimab. The source is an adult with an advanced solid tumor such as melanoma, head and neck, liver or kidney cancer. In DNA, the CDR3 is TGTGCCAGCTCACCACCGGGAGGGTTCACTGAAGCTTTCTTT. Its translation is CASSPPGGFTEAFF.